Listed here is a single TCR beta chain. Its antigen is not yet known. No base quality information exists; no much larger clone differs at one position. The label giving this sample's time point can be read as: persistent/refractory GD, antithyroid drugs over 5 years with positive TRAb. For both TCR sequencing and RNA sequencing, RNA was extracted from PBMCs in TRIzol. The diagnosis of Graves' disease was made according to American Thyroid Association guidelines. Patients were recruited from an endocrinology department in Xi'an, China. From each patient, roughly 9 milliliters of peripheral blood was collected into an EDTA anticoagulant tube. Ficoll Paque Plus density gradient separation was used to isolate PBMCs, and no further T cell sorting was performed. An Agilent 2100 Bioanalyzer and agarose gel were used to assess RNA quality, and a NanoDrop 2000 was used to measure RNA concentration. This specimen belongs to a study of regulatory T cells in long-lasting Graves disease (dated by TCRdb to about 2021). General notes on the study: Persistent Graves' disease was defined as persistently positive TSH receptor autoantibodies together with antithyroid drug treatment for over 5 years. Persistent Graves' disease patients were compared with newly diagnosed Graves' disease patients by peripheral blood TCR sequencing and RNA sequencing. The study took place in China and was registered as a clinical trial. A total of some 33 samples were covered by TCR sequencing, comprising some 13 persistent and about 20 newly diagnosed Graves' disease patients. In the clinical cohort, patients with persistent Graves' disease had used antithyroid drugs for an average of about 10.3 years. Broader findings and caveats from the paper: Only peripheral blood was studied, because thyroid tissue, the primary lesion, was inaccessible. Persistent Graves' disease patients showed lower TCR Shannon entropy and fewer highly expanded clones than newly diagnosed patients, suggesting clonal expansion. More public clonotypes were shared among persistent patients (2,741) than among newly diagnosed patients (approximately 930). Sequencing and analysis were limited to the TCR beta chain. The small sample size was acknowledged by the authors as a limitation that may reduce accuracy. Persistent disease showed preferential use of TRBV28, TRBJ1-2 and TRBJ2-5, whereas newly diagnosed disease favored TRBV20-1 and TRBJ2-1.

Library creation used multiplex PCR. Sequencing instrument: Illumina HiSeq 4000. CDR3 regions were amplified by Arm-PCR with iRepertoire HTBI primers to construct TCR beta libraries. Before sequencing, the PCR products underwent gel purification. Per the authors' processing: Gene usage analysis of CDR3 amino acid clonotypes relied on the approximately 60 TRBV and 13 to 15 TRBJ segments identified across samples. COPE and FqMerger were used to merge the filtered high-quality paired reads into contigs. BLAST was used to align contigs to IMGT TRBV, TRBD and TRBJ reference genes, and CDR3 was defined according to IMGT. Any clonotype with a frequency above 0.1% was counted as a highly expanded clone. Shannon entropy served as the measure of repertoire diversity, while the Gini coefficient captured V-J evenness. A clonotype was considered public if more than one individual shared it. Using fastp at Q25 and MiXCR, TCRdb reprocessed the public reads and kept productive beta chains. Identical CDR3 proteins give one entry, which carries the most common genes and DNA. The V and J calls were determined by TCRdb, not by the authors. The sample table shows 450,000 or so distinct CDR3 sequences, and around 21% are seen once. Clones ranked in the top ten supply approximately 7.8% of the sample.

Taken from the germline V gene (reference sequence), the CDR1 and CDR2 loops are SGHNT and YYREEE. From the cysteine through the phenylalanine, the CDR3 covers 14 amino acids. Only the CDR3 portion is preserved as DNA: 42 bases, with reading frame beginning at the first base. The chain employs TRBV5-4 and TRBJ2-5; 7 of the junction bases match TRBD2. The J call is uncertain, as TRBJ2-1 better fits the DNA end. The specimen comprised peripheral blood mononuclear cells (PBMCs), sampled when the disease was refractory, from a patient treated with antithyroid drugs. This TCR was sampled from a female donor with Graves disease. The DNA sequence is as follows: TGTGCCAGCAGCTCGGAGACTAGCAGCAATGAGCAGTTCTTC. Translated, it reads CASSSETSSNEQFF.